This T cell receptor beta chain was profiled in a study of blood T cell repertoires in COVID-19. Overall study: Whether acute or convalescent, the COVID-19 samples came from the United States, Italy and Spain. PBMCs, B-cell-depleted T cells, or T cells provided the cDNA or gDNA that made up the material.

The CDR3 sequence is 16 residues long. Trimming left V 3 bases short and J 4 bases short, with 18 bases between. Germline CDR1 reads KGHSH; CDR2 reads LQKENI. Per the original methods: For nucleated cells, counts were estimated from reference gene primer amplification. Profiling relied on immunoSEQ multiplex PCR, and the TCRdb table lists in-frame clones only, not all of them. V, J and clone size are taken as reported in that table, and D and trimming were inferred from the DNA itself. Here the sample spans roughly 190,000 clones, 88% being singletons. The sequence was collected from a human donor in a cohort sampled during active COVID-19. Sequences were obtained from peripheral blood. This rearrangement joins TRBV18 to TRBJ1-1, with D tentatively TRBD1 (6 bases). The CDR3 spells CASSPLVGEGGTEAFF. The CDR3 DNA reads as TGTGCCAGCTCACCTCTCGTGGGGGAAGGGGGCACTGAAGCTTTCTTT.